The 30 T cell receptor beta chains in this list originate from one sample, sequenced in a study of T cell changes during pregnancy in multiple sclerosis. The assay was immunoSEQ multiplex PCR, and TCRdb's table has in-frame clones only and misses some. Among about 100,000 clones listed, around 93% were seen once. Sequencing used peripheral blood, obtained after pregnancy. The source of these receptors is a female donor with multiple sclerosis, enrolled in a pregnancy study.

The chain recombines TRBV6-5 with TRBJ1-1; maybe TRBD1 (5 bases). The V end was cut by 5 bases, the J end by 4 bases, with 11 bases between. Germline V gives CDR1 MNHEY, CDR2 SVGAGI. The CDR3 runs 13 residues. The CDR3 reads CASSPGGTTEAFF. The CDR3 DNA follows: TGTGCCAGCAGTCCGGGGGGGACCACTGAAGCTTTCTTT.

V is TRBV7-7 and J is TRBJ2-1; the match to TRBD2 covers 8 bases. The germline gives CDR1 SSHAT, CDR2 FNYEAQ (reference sequence). The CDR3 consists of 15 residues. V lost 1 base, J lost 6 bases, and 5 bases stayed unmatched. The CDR3, as DNA: TGTGCCAGCAGCTTAGGGCTAGCGGGCTTCAATGAGCAGTTCTTC. This encodes CASSLGLAGFNEQFF.

This CDR3 is CASSLELGGQGRPFF. The CDR3 region has the DNA TGTGCCAGCAGCTTGGAACTCGGCGGTCAGGGTAGGCCTTTCTTT. The V call is TRBV5-4, the J call TRBJ1-1; TRBD1 might be the D (5 bases). The CDR3 is 15 amino acids. Germline CDR1 reads SGHNT; CDR2 reads YYREEE (reference sequence). V was clipped by 0 bases and J by 12 bases, with 21 bases between them.

The rearrangement uses TRBV5-6 and TRBJ2-7; 8 bases align to TRBD1. CDR1 SGHDT and CDR2 YYEEEE come from the germline V gene. This CDR3 has 15 residues. The V and J ends lost 4 bases and 2 bases, in that order; junction bases with no gene match: 8. Here the CDR3 DNA reads TGTGCCAGCAGCACCTTATCGACAGGGGCCTACGAGCAGTACTTC. It translates to CASSTLSTGAYEQYF.

This clone was picked up one time. The chain is built from TRBV4-1 and TRBJ2-1, with 9 bases matching TRBD2. The ends lost 2 bases at V and 2 bases at J; junction bases unmatched: 4. The CDR3 extends over 16 amino acids. The germline V gene encodes CDR1 MGHRA and CDR2 YSYEKL. CDR3 in DNA: TGCGCCAGCAGCCAACTGGGACTAGCCGCCTACAATGAGCAGTTCTTC. Encoded protein: CASSQLGLAAYNEQFF.

This chain uses TRBV28 with TRBJ2-1; TRBD2 matches at 8 bases. The CDR3 is 17 residues long. J lost 8 bases, V lost 1 base, and 13 bases had no gene match. The germline gives CDR1 MDHEN, CDR2 SYDVKM. In DNA form, the CDR3 reads TGTGCCAGCAGTTTATCTCTCATGGGACTAGTAGGGGATGAGCAGTTCTTC. Amino acid sequence: CASSLSLMGLVGDEQFF.

V is TRBV30 and J is TRBJ1-1; a weak D match, TRBD1 (6 bases). The germline V gene has CDR1 GTSNPN and CDR2 SVGIG (reference sequence). There are 13 residues in the CDR3. V lost 1 base and J lost 5, with 11 bases in between. The DNA for the CDR3 is TGTGCCTGGAGTGCTACAGGGCTAACTGAAGCTTTCTTT. This encodes CAWSATGLTEAFF.

V usage is TRBV28 and J usage is TRBJ2-1, with 10 bases identical to TRBD1. CDR1 and CDR2 (germline): MDHEN, SYDVKM. V was clipped by 4 bases and J by 8 bases; unmatched bases: 11. This CDR3 has 16 amino acids. The CDR3 reads CASSYLRRDRGYEQFF. The DNA of the CDR3 is TGTGCCAGCAGTTACCTTCGAAGGGACAGGGGTTATGAGCAGTTCTTC.

The chain has TRBV7-6 and TRBJ2-3; 9 bases are a match to TRBD1. J lost 4 bases, V lost 5 bases, and 7 bases had no gene match. The CDR3 spans 15 residues. Germline CDR1 and CDR2: SGHVS and FNYEAQ. The CDR3 bases are TGTGCCAGCAGCCCGCGGGACAGGGCACCAGATACGCAGTATTTT. Protein sequence: CASSPRDRAPDTQYF.

This chain uses TRBV5-4 with TRBJ2-5; D is ambiguous. CDR1 and CDR2 (germline): SGHNT, YYREEE (reference sequence). This CDR3 has 12 residues. Trimming stripped 9 bases from V and 5 bases from J, with 14 bases between. CDR3: CAISRRRETQYF. DNA for the CDR3: TGTGCCATCTCTCGCCGGCGGGAGACCCAGTACTTC.

The genes are TRBV28 and TRBJ1-5, with D perhaps TRBD1 (5 bases). Trimming shortened V by 5 bases and J by 5 bases, and 13 bases separated the two germline ends. CDR3 length: 14 amino acids. Germline V gene sequence: CDR1 MDHEN, CDR2 SYDVKM. CDR3 in DNA: TGTGCCAGCAGTCCCTTAATGGGGCATCAGCCCCAGCATTTT. Residues: CASSPLMGHQPQHF.

This chain links TRBV7-6 with TRBJ2-3; TRBD2 matches at 10 bases. Per germline, CDR1 SGHVS and CDR2 FNYEAQ. The V segment lost 5 bases and the J segment 6 bases; nucleotides outside the gene matches: 8. This CDR3 spans 15 amino acids. CDR3 loop: CASSELAGVKDTQYF. The CDR3 nucleotides are TGTGCCAGCAGCGAGCTAGCGGGAGTTAAGGATACGCAGTATTTT.

The chain joins TRBV10-2 to TRBJ1-1; D possibly corresponds to TRBD1 (5 bases). V was cut by 5 bases and J by 1 base, with 11 bases left in between. Germline CDR1 WSHSY, CDR2 SAAADI. The CDR3 totals 14 residues. CDR3 loop: CASSPWTQNTEAFF. The CDR3 nucleotides are TGCGCCAGCAGTCCCTGGACACAGAACACTGAAGCTTTCTTT.

The rearrangement uses TRBV5-4 and TRBJ2-7; D is unclear. Germline lookup yields CDR1 SGHNT and CDR2 YYREEE (reference sequence). The CDR3 has 12 amino acids. Between the trimmed V and J ends, which lost 0 bases and 6 bases, there was a span of 7 bases. CDR3 nucleotides: TGTGCCAGCAGCTTGGAATTCGGCGAGCAGTACTTC. As protein: CASSLEFGEQYF.

This sequence joins TRBV10-3 and TRBJ2-1; D gene unclear. V lost 0 bases and J 15 bases, leaving 12 bases between the germline ends. Looked up from germline, CDR1 is ENHRY and CDR2 is SYGVKD. This CDR3 contains 12 residues. The CDR3: CAISESTLAVFF. Here the CDR3 DNA reads TGTGCCATCAGTGAGTCGACCCTGGCGGTGTTCTTC.

The gene calls are TRBV4-2 and TRBJ2-1, with D perhaps matching TRBD1 (6 bases). This CDR3 contains 13 residues. Germline CDR1 is LGHNA and CDR2 is YNFKEQ. V lost 4 bases and J 10 bases, leaving 14 bases between the germline ends. The CDR3 loop reads CASSPTQGFEQFF. CDR3 in DNA: TGTGCCAGCAGCCCAACACAGGGATTCGAGCAGTTCTTC.

This clone appeared once. The V gene is TRBV5-4, the J gene TRBJ2-1, with 15 positions matching TRBD2. The CDR3 sequence is 14 residues long. V lost 4 bases, J lost 8 bases, and 1 base stayed unmatched. Germline lookup yields CDR1 SGHNT and CDR2 YYREEE (reference sequence). CDR3 sequence (DNA): TGTGCCAGCAGCCGGACTAGCGGGAGGGATGAGCAGTTCTTC. Translating gives CASSRTSGRDEQFF.

The chain recombines TRBV6-1 with TRBJ1-1; no definite D call. The CDR3 totals 16 residues. V shed 1 base and J shed 1 base, with 13 bases lying between them. Germline CDR1 MNHNS, CDR2 SASEGT. The CDR3 DNA follows: TGTGCCAGCAGTGAAGGGGGAGGACTCACGAACACTGAAGCTTTCTTT. Translating gives CASSEGGGLTNTEAFF.

This clone came up once. The DNA of the CDR3 is TGTGCCAGCAGCCAAGAGACACCCGCGAGTGGCACCATATATTTT. It codes for CASSQETPASGTIYF. This chain uses TRBV4-2 with TRBJ1-3; no firm D call. CDR1 is LGHNA and CDR2 is YNFKEQ in the germline V gene. V gave up 0 bases and J gave up 9 bases, with 15 bases separating them. The CDR3 has 15 residues.

The chain combines TRBV19 with TRBJ1-1; D is possibly TRBD1 (6 bases). V shed 9 bases and J shed 3 bases, with 14 bases lying between them. This CDR3 has 13 amino acids. Germline V gene data show CDR1 as LNHDA and CDR2 as SQIVND (reference sequence). CDR3 amino acids: CASNTGWYTEAFF. Here the CDR3 DNA reads TGTGCCAGCAACACAGGGTGGTACACTGAAGCTTTCTTT.

The DNA of the CDR3 is TGTGCCAGCAGCCGGGGACAGCCTAGGCCCTACGAGCAGTACTTC. It encodes CASSRGQPRPYEQYF. The chain couples TRBV7-8 to TRBJ2-7; TRBD1 aligns across 7 bases. V was clipped by 5 bases and J by 2 bases; unmatched bases: 9. The CDR3 spans 15 residues. Looked up from germline, CDR1 is SGHVS and CDR2 is FQNEAQ.

The chain links TRBV11-2 to TRBJ2-3, with 11 nucleotides matching TRBD2. CDR3 length equals 16 residues. Germline values: CDR1 SGHAT, CDR2 FQNNGV. With V trimmed by 8 bases and J by 2 bases, 9 bases remained unmatched. Here the CDR3 reads CASERLGLADTDTQYF. The CDR3 DNA is TGTGCCAGCGAACGCCTGGGACTAGCGGACACAGATACGCAGTATTTT.

CDR3 in amino acids: CASPRARQGAFYGYTF. Written as DNA, the CDR3 is TGCGCCAGCCCGAGGGCCCGACAGGGGGCGTTCTATGGCTACACCTTC. The chain carries TRBV10-1 and TRBJ1-2, with 10 bases matching TRBD1. This CDR3 contains 16 residues. V dropped 8 bases and J dropped 4; count of bases not matched to a gene: 13. CDR1 WNHNN and CDR2 SYGVQD come from the germline V gene (reference sequence).

The chain has TRBV6-5 and TRBJ2-1; 7 positions match TRBD1. Losses at the gene ends were 0 bases for V and 7 bases for J; bases not matched to a gene: 3. The CDR3 sequence is 14 residues long. From germline, CDR1 is MNHEY and CDR2 SVGAGI. CDR3 DNA: TGTGCCAGCAGTTACTCGAAGGGGGCGAATGAGCAGTTCTTC. Its protein product is CASSYSKGANEQFF.

V is TRBV9 and J is TRBJ2-1, with D possibly matching TRBD1 (6 bases). The CDR3 runs 15 residues. V was trimmed by 4 bases and J by 5 bases, leaving 16 bases between them. Germline CDR1 is SGDLS and CDR2 is YYNGEE. The CDR3: CASSPTTGTNNEQFF. The CDR3 nucleotides read TGTGCCAGCAGCCCGACAACAGGGACAAACAATGAGCAGTTCTTC.

V is TRBV11-2 and J is TRBJ1-5; 7 positions agree with TRBD1. Germline CDR1 is SGHAT and CDR2 is FQNNGV. The CDR3 runs to 13 residues. With 6 bases clipped from V and 6 bases from J, the junction kept 5 bases outside the gene matches. Here the CDR3 reads CASSPDRAQPQHF. The CDR3 bases are TGTGCCAGCAGTCCAGACAGGGCTCAGCCCCAGCATTTT.

V is TRBV7-9 and J is TRBJ1-1; the match to TRBD1 covers 9 bases. After removal of 5 bases from V and 7 bases from J, the junction contained 11 bases not matched to a gene. Germline CDR1 SEHNR, CDR2 FQNEAQ (reference sequence). This CDR3 region has 15 residues. The CDR3 here is CASSPPGQGLNEAFF. DNA for the CDR3: TGTGCCAGCAGCCCACCTGGACAGGGGTTAAATGAAGCTTTCTTT.

V and J are TRBV29-1 and TRBJ1-2; weak D call: TRBD1 (5 bases). The CDR3 length is 14 residues. The germline CDR1 and CDR2 sequences are SQVTM and ANQGSEA. V lost 0 bases and J 7 bases, leaving 15 bases between the germline ends. CDR3 region: CSVEDQGGSSGYTF. In DNA, the CDR3 is TGCAGCGTTGAAGATCAGGGCGGTAGCAGTGGCTACACCTTC.

The gene calls are TRBV2 and TRBJ2-7; no clear D gene. The V and J ends lost 4 bases and 9 bases respectively, with 7 bases between them. CDR1 SNHLY and CDR2 FYNNEI come from the germline V gene. CDR3 length: 10 residues. The CDR3: CASSGFVQYF. CDR3 nucleotides: TGTGCCAGCAGTGGTTTCGTGCAGTACTTC.

This clone was seen just once. The chain carries TRBV15 and TRBJ2-1, with 10 bases matching TRBD1. Germline trimming cut 5 bases from V and 3 bases from J; bases unmatched to any gene: 4. CDR1 LNHNV and CDR2 YYDKDF come from the germline V gene (reference sequence). CDR3 size: 15 residues. The CDR3 DNA reads TGTGCCACCAGCCCAGGACAGGGGGACTACAATGAGCAGTTCTTC. Its translation: CATSPGQGDYNEQFF.